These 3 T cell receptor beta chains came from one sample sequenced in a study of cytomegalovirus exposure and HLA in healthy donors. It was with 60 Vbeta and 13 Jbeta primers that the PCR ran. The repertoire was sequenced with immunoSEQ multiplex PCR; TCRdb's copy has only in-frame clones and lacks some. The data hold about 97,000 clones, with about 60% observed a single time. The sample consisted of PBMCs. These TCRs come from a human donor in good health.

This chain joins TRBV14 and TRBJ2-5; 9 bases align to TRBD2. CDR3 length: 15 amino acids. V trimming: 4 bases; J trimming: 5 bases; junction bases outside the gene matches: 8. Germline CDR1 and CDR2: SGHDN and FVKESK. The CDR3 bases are TGTGCCAGCAGCCTTAAGGGGCTAGCGGGGGAGACCCAGTACTTC. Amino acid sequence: CASSLKGLAGETQYF.

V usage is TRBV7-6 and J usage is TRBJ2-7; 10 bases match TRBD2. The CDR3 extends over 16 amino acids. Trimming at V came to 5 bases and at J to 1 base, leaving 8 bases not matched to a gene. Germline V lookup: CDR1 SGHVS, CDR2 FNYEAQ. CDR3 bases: TGTGCCAGCAGCCCGGGGGTAGCGGGAGGTTCCTACGAGCAGTACTTC. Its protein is CASSPGVAGGSYEQYF. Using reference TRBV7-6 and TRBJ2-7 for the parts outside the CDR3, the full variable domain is GAGVSQSPRYKVTKRGQDVALRCDPISGHVSLYWYRQALGQGPEFLTYFNYEAQQDKSGLPNDRFSAERPEGSISTLTIQRTEQRDSAMYRCASSPGVAGGSYEQYFGPGTRLTVT.

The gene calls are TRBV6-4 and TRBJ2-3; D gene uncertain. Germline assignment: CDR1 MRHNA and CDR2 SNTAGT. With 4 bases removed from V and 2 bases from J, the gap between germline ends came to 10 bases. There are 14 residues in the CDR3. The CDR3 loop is CASSVTDTTDTQYF. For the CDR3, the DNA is TGTGCCAGCAGTGTCACAGACACCACAGATACGCAGTATTTT.